The clone carrying this T cell receptor beta chain has only a few counts. This entry comes from a study of cytomegalovirus exposure and HLA in healthy donors. This PCR relied on a set of 60 Vbeta primers and 13 Jbeta primers. The authors' processing: As a later analysis found, there were 70 million to 80 million unique TCR beta chains, of which around 10 million were shared. Assay used: immunoSEQ multiplex PCR; TCRdb lists only in-frame clones, some missing. Clone size and V and J calls were adopted from that table, with D and trimming inferred from the DNA. The repertoire has approximately 170,000 clones, roughly 80% of them found once; the top ten carry 1% to 1.5%. CDR3 length: 18 amino acids. Germline V gene lookup returns CDR1 MRHNA and CDR2 SNTAGT. V was clipped by 6 bases and J by 3 bases; unmatched bases: 16.

The rearrangement joins TRBV6-4 to TRBJ1-4; 7 bases map to TRBD1. The sequence came from a middle-aged man in good health and CMV-seropositive. Sequenced material: PBMCs. CDR3 sequence (DNA): TGTGCCAGCAGGGACCGGACAGGCAAGTTCTGTGCTAATGAAAAACTGTTTTTT. This gives the protein CASRDRTGKFCANEKLFF.